The 15 T cell receptor beta chains below come from one sample, sequenced in a study of OX40 agonist ivuxolimab in advanced cancers. Assay: immunoSEQ multiplex PCR; the TCRdb copy retains only in-frame clones and omits some. This table holds approximately 13,000 clones, about three quarters found once. Here the sequenced sample was CD4+ or CD8+ T cells sorted from blood, taken in a trial of the OX40 agonist ivuxolimab. Receptors originate from an adult with an advanced solid tumor such as melanoma, head and neck, liver or kidney cancer.

V and J are TRBV5-1 and TRBJ2-1; 7 bases line up with TRBD1. V lost 3 bases to trimming and J lost 6 bases; unmatched junction nucleotides: 9. The CDR3 is made up of 15 amino acids. Looked up from germline, CDR1 is SGHRS and CDR2 is YFSETQ. The CDR3: CASSSRDSSSNEQFF. The CDR3 coding sequence is TGCGCCAGCAGCTCTAGGGACAGCAGTTCCAATGAGCAGTTCTTC.

The J gene is TRBJ2-5, the V gene TRBV7-8; D remains unclear. The CDR3 consists of 13 residues. V lost 3 bases and J 4 bases, leaving 9 bases between the germline ends. CDR1 is SGHVS, CDR2 FQNEAQ, per germline. The CDR3 is CASSFSWGETQYF. The CDR3 coding sequence is TGTGCCAGCAGCTTTTCCTGGGGAGAGACCCAGTACTTC.

The chain combines TRBV7-6 with TRBJ2-5, with TRBD1 as a possible D gene (6 bases). Trimming shortened V by 5 bases and J by 5 bases, and 12 bases separated the two germline ends. Per the germline V gene, CDR1 is SGHVS and CDR2 is FNYEAQ. The CDR3 extends over 13 amino acids. The CDR3 DNA reads TGTGCCAGCAGCCCTGGGACAAGCGAGACCCAGTACTTC. Its translation is CASSPGTSETQYF.

This clone appeared a few times. The chain employs TRBV5-1 and TRBJ2-3; D tentatively fits TRBD1 or TRBD2 (6 bases each). CDR3 length equals 14 residues. Germline CDR1 SGHRS, CDR2 YFSETQ. V shed 0 bases and J shed 5 bases, with 10 bases lying between them. Here the CDR3 DNA reads TGCGCCAGCAGCTTGGTGGGGGGCATAGATACGCAGTATTTT. Residues: CASSLVGGIDTQYF.

V usage is TRBV7-8 and J usage is TRBJ2-1; 11 bases fit TRBD2. Germline CDR1 SGHVS, CDR2 FQNEAQ. Losses at the gene ends were 5 bases for V and 1 base for J; bases not matched to a gene: 4. CDR3 length equals 16 residues. The DNA of the CDR3 is TGTGCCAGCAGCCCGACTAGCGGGGCGTCCTACAATGAGCAGTTCTTC. Its translation: CASSPTSGASYNEQFF. Variable domain in full (rest from reference TRBV7-8 and TRBJ2-1): GAGVSQSPRYKVAKRGQDVALRCDPISGHVSLFWYQQALGQGPEFLTYFQNEAQLDKSGLPSDRFFAERPEGSVSTLKIQRTQQEDSAVYLCASSPTSGASYNEQFFGPGTRLTVL.

This chain joins TRBV5-4 and TRBJ2-7; possible D gene TRBD1, 5 bases. Germline V gives CDR1 SGHNT, CDR2 YYREEE (reference sequence). The V gene lost 1 base and the J gene lost 1 base, with 9 bases spanning the gap. This CDR3 has 14 residues. The CDR3 sequence: CASSLPTDSYEQYF. Here the CDR3 DNA reads TGTGCCAGCAGCTTGCCGACAGATTCCTACGAGCAGTACTTC.

This clone is judged medium-sized. Other nucleotide sequences from this sample produce the same CDR3. V gene TRBV27 combines with J gene TRBJ2-1, with 7 bases lining up with TRBD1. V shed 7 bases, J shed 2 bases, and the junction held 5 bases outside the gene matches. The germline gives CDR1 MNHEY, CDR2 SMNVEV (reference sequence). The CDR3 sequence is 14 residues long. CDR3: CASTITGAYNEQFF. The CDR3 DNA follows: TGTGCCAGCACCATCACAGGGGCCTACAATGAGCAGTTCTTC.

J is TRBJ1-1 and V is TRBV28; D uncertain. The germline V gene encodes CDR1 MDHEN and CDR2 SYDVKM. The CDR3 is made up of 11 amino acids. Trimming took 3 bases from V and 8 from J, leaving 7 bases between them. The CDR3 loop reads CASSLSKEAFF. The CDR3 nucleotides read TGTGCCAGCAGTTTGAGTAAGGAAGCTTTCTTT.

The chain combines TRBV7-2 with TRBJ2-7; D possibly corresponds to TRBD1 (6 bases). The CDR3 totals 15 residues. The germline V gene has CDR1 SGHTA and CDR2 FQGNSA. V lost 3 bases to trimming and J lost 3 bases, with 15 bases between them. The CDR3 DNA sequence: TGTGCCAGCAGCTTTTCAGACAGGTCAGGCTACGAGCAGTACTTC. It is translated as CASSFSDRSGYEQYF.

The chain carries TRBV7-2 and TRBJ1-1; the D gene is possibly TRBD1 (5 bases). Germline CDR1 SGHTA, CDR2 FQGNSA. The CDR3 extends over 14 amino acids. Between the trimmed V and J ends, which lost 2 bases and 0 bases, there was a span of 7 bases. CDR3 amino acids: CASSLNRLNTEAFF. CDR3 sequence (DNA): TGTGCCAGCAGCTTAAACAGGTTGAACACTGAAGCTTTCTTT.

A single count supports this clone. The chain employs TRBV7-2 and TRBJ2-7; tentatively, D is TRBD1 (5 bases). V dropped 2 bases and J dropped 0 bases, with 8 bases sitting between them. The CDR3 has 14 residues. Germline-derived CDR1 and CDR2 are SGHTA and FQGNSA. CDR3 protein: CASSLTGTSYEQYF. DNA of the CDR3: TGTGCCAGCAGCTTAACAGGCACCTCCTACGAGCAGTACTTC. Drawing the rest from reference TRBV7-2 and TRBJ2-7, the complete variable domain is GAGVSQSPSNKVTEKGKDVELRCDPISGHTALYWYRQSLGQGLEFLIYFQGNSAPDKSGLPSDRFSAERTGGSVSTLTIQRTQQEDSAVYLCASSLTGTSYEQYFGPGTRLTVT.

As to this clone: This specimen includes other DNA sequences encoding the same CDR3. J is TRBJ2-1 and V is TRBV5-1; no definite D call. This CDR3 comprises 15 residues. Germline V lookup: CDR1 SGHRS, CDR2 YFSETQ. V was cut by 5 bases and J by 5 bases, with 17 bases left in between. The CDR3 spells CASSLYSKGHNEQFF. CDR3 bases: TGCGCCAGCAGTTTGTATTCGAAGGGCCACAATGAGCAGTTCTTC.

The J gene is TRBJ1-1, the V gene TRBV13; D gene uncertain. This CDR3 has 13 amino acids. Trimming stripped 5 bases from V and 0 bases from J, with 7 bases between. Germline loops: CDR1 PRHDT, CDR2 FYEKMQ (reference sequence). In DNA, the CDR3 is TGTGCCAGCAGCGCGAGATTGAACACTGAAGCTTTCTTT. Amino acid sequence: CASSARLNTEAFF.

The chain combines TRBV27 with TRBJ2-3; D might be TRBD2 (7 bases). Germline CDR1 MNHEY, CDR2 SMNVEV (reference sequence). Trimming took 6 bases from V and 1 from J, leaving 17 bases between them. The CDR3 length is 16 residues. The CDR3 sequence is CASSRGGGYRTDTQYF. CDR3 DNA: TGTGCCAGCAGCCGAGGGGGGGGATATCGCACAGATACGCAGTATTTT.

The gene calls are TRBV7-9 and TRBJ2-7; no firm D call. Between the trimmed V and J ends, which lost 5 bases and 2 bases, there was a span of 13 bases. Per germline, CDR1 SEHNR and CDR2 FQNEAQ (reference sequence). This CDR3 contains 14 residues. The CDR3 DNA is TGTGCCAGCAGCAACCGTGCGGTACCCTACGAGCAGTACTTC. Translation: CASSNRAVPYEQYF.